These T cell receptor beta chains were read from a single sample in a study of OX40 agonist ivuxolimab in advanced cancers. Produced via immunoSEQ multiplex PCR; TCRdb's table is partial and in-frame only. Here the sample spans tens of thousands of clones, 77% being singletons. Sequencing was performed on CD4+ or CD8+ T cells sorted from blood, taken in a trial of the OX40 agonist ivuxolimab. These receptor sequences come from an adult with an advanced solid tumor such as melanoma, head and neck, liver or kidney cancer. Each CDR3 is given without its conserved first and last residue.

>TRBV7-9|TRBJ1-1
ASRVGGPRNTEAF
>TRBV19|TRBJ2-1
ASSYRVNEQF
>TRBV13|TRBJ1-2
ASRHGGGSDNYGYT
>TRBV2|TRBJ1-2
ARTGDTNYGYT
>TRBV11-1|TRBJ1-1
ASSFPGAGTEAF
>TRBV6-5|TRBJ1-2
ASSSKGAGGYT
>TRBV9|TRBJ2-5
ASSKGGLQRETQY
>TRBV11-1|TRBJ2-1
ASSSKTSGGAYNEQF
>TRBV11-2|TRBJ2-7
ASRDRGGLDDEQY
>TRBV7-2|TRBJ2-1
ASSLKGQGIEQF
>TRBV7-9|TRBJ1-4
ASSSHRVGELF
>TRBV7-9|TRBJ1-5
ASSLVGTGNQPQH
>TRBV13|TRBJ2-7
ASSPRGGGQY
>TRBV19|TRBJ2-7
ASSIGQGALYEQY
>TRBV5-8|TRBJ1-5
ASSPRGRNQPQH
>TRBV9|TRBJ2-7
ASSLGLAGTYEQY
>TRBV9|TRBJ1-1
ASSHQVGGRTEAF
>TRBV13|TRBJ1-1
ASSLQGGLTEAF
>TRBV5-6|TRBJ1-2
ASSQEGSFYGYT
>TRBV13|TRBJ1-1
ASSSTSVTEAF
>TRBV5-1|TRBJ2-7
ASSSTRTYEQY
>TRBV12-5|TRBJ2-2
ASGPDRVVDGELF
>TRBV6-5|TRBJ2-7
ASSYGGEISYEQY
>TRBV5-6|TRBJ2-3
ASSAGDTQY
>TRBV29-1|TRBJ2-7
SVEGKSYEQY
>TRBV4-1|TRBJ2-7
ASSQEGAGGLYEQY
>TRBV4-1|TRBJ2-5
ASSLDGDNLETQY
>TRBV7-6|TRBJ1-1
ASSPGDLNTEAF
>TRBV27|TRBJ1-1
ASSFGAEAF
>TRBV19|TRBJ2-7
ASTDSHYEQY